This entry lists 27 T cell receptor beta chains sequenced from one sample in a study of cytomegalovirus exposure and HLA in healthy donors (dated 2017 in TCRdb). Libraries were constructed by the immunoSEQ multiplex PCR assay. TCRdb retrieved this table from immuneACCESS and kept in-frame rearrangements only. Not all clones are present; in checked studies, unresolved V genes account for under half, and no reason is known for the remainder. In all, the sample holds more than 250,000 clones, and 80% to 95% of those were seen once. Approximately 3.1% of the sample lies in the top ten. The material sequenced was PBMCs. Every receptor here comes from a woman in her thirties in good health and CMV-seronegative.

The chain employs TRBV7-3 and TRBJ2-2, with D perhaps matching TRBD2 (6 bases). This CDR3 has 17 residues. The V and J ends lost 5 bases and 4 bases respectively, with 20 bases between them. Per germline, CDR1 SGHTA and CDR2 FQGTGA. DNA for the CDR3: TGTGCCAGCAGCCGCCCTTTGGAGGGCCCCCTCACCGGGGAGCTGTTTTTT. It encodes CASSRPLEGPLTGELFF.

This chain connects TRBV2 to TRBJ2-3; TRBD2 might be the D (6 bases). The ends were cut back, 6 bases at V and 2 bases at J, with 18 bases in the middle. The CDR3 runs to 16 residues. Germline CDR1 and CDR2: SNHLY and FYNNEI. The CDR3 loop reads CASSPLLAAITDTQYF. The CDR3 DNA follows: TGTGCCAGCAGCCCTTTATTAGCGGCCATCACAGATACGCAGTATTTT. The full variable domain, with the rest looked up from reference TRBV2 and TRBJ2-3, is EPEVTQTPSHQVTQMGQEVILRCVPISNHLYFYWYRQILGQKVEFLVSFYNNEISEKSEIFDDQFSVERPDGSNFTLKIRSTKLEDSAMYFCASSPLLAAITDTQYFGPGTRLTVL.

V and J are TRBV25-1 and TRBJ2-7; 7 positions agree with TRBD1. The CDR3 is 15 amino acids. Germline-derived CDR1 and CDR2 are MGHDK and SYGVNS. V lost 3 bases to trimming and J lost 2 bases; unmatched junction nucleotides: 7. This CDR3 reads CASSDLGQTTYEQYF. The CDR3 coding sequence is TGTGCCAGCAGTGACCTGGGACAGACCACCTACGAGCAGTACTTC.

CDR3 nucleotides: TGTGCCAGCAGCTTAGAACCCCTCCTGGGGGAGCAGTACTTC. Translation gives CASSLEPLLGEQYF. This sequence joins TRBV11-2 and TRBJ2-7; D gene unclear. Trimming left V 0 bases short and J 7 bases short, with 13 bases between. Looked up from germline, CDR1 is SGHAT and CDR2 is FQNNGV. This CDR3 has 14 amino acids.

CDR3 sequence (DNA): TGTGCCAGCAGAGGCAGGGATCTTGGGGATGGCACTGAAGCTTTCTTT. Translating it yields CASRGRDLGDGTEAFF. The chain carries TRBV5-8 and TRBJ1-1; the D gene is possibly TRBD1 (5 bases). V gave up 5 bases and J gave up 4 bases, with 21 bases separating them. CDR1 and CDR2 (germline): SGHTS, YDEGEE. This CDR3 is 16 amino acids long.

This rearrangement joins TRBV4-3 to TRBJ2-5, with 11 nucleotides matching TRBD2. Germline V lookup: CDR1 LGHNA, CDR2 YSLEER. Trimming at V came to 0 bases and at J to 2 bases, leaving 2 bases not matched to a gene. The length of the CDR3 is 16 residues. This CDR3 is CASSQDRLAGQETQYF. The CDR3 nucleotides read TGCGCCAGCAGCCAAGATCGACTAGCGGGACAAGAGACCCAGTACTTC.

V gene TRBV5-1 combines with J gene TRBJ2-5; TRBD2 matches 7 bases. CDR3 length: 16 residues. V lost 4 bases, J lost 0 bases, and 9 bases stayed unmatched. Germline values: CDR1 SGHRS, CDR2 YFSETQ. CDR3 DNA sequence: TGCGCCAGCAGCGTCACCGGGACTACCGACCAAGAGACCCAGTACTTC. This gives the protein CASSVTGTTDQETQYF.

The rearrangement links TRBV29-1 to TRBJ2-5; D perhaps matches TRBD2 (6 bases). V lost 6 bases and J 4 bases, leaving 9 bases between the germline ends. The CDR3 extends over 11 amino acids. Looked up from germline, CDR1 is SQVTM and CDR2 is ANQGSEA. CDR3: CSVPGGETQYF. The CDR3 bases are TGCAGCGTCCCCGGGGGAGAGACCCAGTACTTC.

The chain carries TRBV6-6 and TRBJ2-1, with TRBD2 identical over 11 bases. The CDR3 contains 16 residues. V lost 5 bases to trimming and J lost 2 bases; unmatched junction nucleotides: 5. CDR1 is MNHNY, CDR2 SVGAGI, per germline (reference sequence). The CDR3 reads CASSIAGGGAYNEQFF. The CDR3 nucleotides are TGTGCCAGCAGTATAGCGGGAGGGGGGGCCTACAATGAGCAGTTCTTC.

This clone occurred once. The rearrangement links TRBV29-1 to TRBJ2-7; D unresolved. In germline, CDR1 is SQVTM, CDR2 ANQGSEA. CDR3 size: 12 residues. The V end was cut by 8 bases, the J end by 4 bases, with 15 bases between. The CDR3 loop reads CSCRVSLYEQYF. The CDR3 DNA sequence: TGCAGCTGCCGGGTTAGTTTGTACGAGCAGTACTTC.

The V and J genes are TRBV28 and TRBJ1-1, with D maybe TRBD1 (5 bases). With 6 bases removed from V and 10 bases from J, the gap between germline ends came to 18 bases. The germline CDR1 and CDR2 sequences are MDHEN and SYDVKM. This CDR3 is 13 amino acids long. The CDR3 DNA follows: TGTGCCAGCAGACCGGACACCTCCAGGGTAGCTTTCTTT. This encodes CASRPDTSRVAFF.

The V gene is TRBV28, the J gene TRBJ2-3; TRBD2 agrees at 12 bases. CDR1 and CDR2 (germline): MDHEN, SYDVKM. J was trimmed by 1 base and V by 7 bases; bases with no gene match: 15. This CDR3 has 19 residues. CDR3 sequence: CASTNLMTSGRRGTDTQYF. The CDR3 region has the DNA TGTGCCAGCACCAATTTGATGACTAGCGGGAGACGGGGCACAGATACGCAGTATTTT. Based on the CDR3 plus reference TRBV28 and TRBJ2-3, the full variable domain is DVKVTQSSRYLVKRTGEKVFLECVQDMDHENMFWYRQDPGLGLRLIYFSYDVKMKEKGDIPEGYSVSREKKERFSLILESASTNQTSMYLCASTNLMTSGRRGTDTQYFGPGTRLTVL.

CDR3 protein: CASSEMGFSGRASYEQYF. DNA of the CDR3: TGCGCCAGCAGTGAGATGGGTTTTAGTGGGCGGGCGAGCTACGAGCAGTACTTC. V gene TRBV10-1 combines with J gene TRBJ2-7; tentative D call: TRBD2 (5 bases). CDR1 is WNHNN and CDR2 is SYGVQD in the germline V gene (reference sequence). The CDR3 sequence is 18 residues long. The ends were cut back, 2 bases at V and 3 bases at J, with 23 bases in the middle.

The chain employs TRBV28 and TRBJ2-7; either TRBD1 or TRBD2 may fit D (5 bases each). Germline V lookup: CDR1 MDHEN, CDR2 SYDVKM. This CDR3 region has 13 residues. With 2 bases removed from V and 3 bases from J, the gap between germline ends came to 8 bases. The CDR3 sequence: CASSLVGGYEQYF. CDR3 DNA: TGTGCCAGCAGTTTAGTTGGGGGCTACGAGCAGTACTTC.

This rearrangement joins TRBV2 to TRBJ2-7, with D perhaps TRBD2 (5 bases). This CDR3 is built from 16 residues. Looked up from germline, CDR1 is SNHLY and CDR2 is FYNNEI. V lost 5 bases and J 0 bases, leaving 17 bases between the germline ends. The CDR3 loop reads CASSQDDSVSSYEQYF. The CDR3 nucleotides read TGTGCCAGCAGTCAGGATGATAGCGTTAGCTCCTACGAGCAGTACTTC. Drawing the rest from reference TRBV2 and TRBJ2-7, the complete variable domain is EPEVTQTPSHQVTQMGQEVILRCVPISNHLYFYWYRQILGQKVEFLVSFYNNEISEKSEIFDDQFSVERPDGSNFTLKIRSTKLEDSAMYFCASSQDDSVSSYEQYFGPGTRLTVT.

The rearrangement uses TRBV30 and TRBJ2-2, with D possibly TRBD1 on 6 matching bases. The CDR3 is 14 amino acids. Trimming removed 3 bases at V and 7 bases at J, with 15 bases between. The V gene's germline CDR1 is GTSNPN and CDR2 SVGIG (reference sequence). CDR3 region: CAWSKQGTGGELFF. The CDR3 DNA follows: TGTGCCTGGAGCAAACAGGGTACGGGCGGGGAGCTGTTTTTT.

The V call is TRBV25-1, the J call TRBJ1-2; TRBD1 matches at 7 bases. CDR3 length: 15 residues. V lost 6 bases and J lost 5; bases outside the gene matches: 12. Germline CDR1 and CDR2: MGHDK and SYGVNS. The CDR3 loop is CASSERDSLIYGYTF. CDR3 DNA sequence: TGTGCCAGCAGCGAACGGGACAGCCTGATATATGGCTACACCTTC.

The CDR3 DNA sequence: TGTGCCAGCAGCGTTTTAGCGGGAGGGCCCTCAGATACGCAGTATTTT. It encodes CASSVLAGGPSDTQYF. The rearrangement links TRBV9 to TRBJ2-3, with 11 bases identical to TRBD2. The CDR3 spans 16 residues. J lost 4 bases, V lost 2 bases, and 6 bases had no gene match. CDR1 SGDLS and CDR2 YYNGEE come from the germline V gene.

The J gene is TRBJ1-5, the V gene TRBV19; D call uncertain. Germline CDR1 LNHDA, CDR2 SQIVND (reference sequence). The CDR3 loop spans 15 amino acids. The V end was cut by 3 bases, the J end by 2 bases, with 11 bases between. The CDR3 nucleotides are TGTGCCAGTAGTATTTACATGGGTGGCAATCAGCCCCAGCATTTT. As protein: CASSIYMGGNQPQHF.

This chain connects TRBV4-2 to TRBJ1-5; unclear D gene. Germline loops: CDR1 LGHNA, CDR2 YNFKEQ. The V gene lost 0 bases and the J gene lost 0 bases, with 9 bases spanning the gap. The CDR3 is made up of 16 amino acids. Written as DNA, the CDR3 is TGTGCCAGCAGCCAAGAAGTGGATTATAGCAATCAGCCCCAGCATTTT. Translating it yields CASSQEVDYSNQPQHF.

The V and J genes are TRBV29-1 and TRBJ2-1; D is uncertain. The CDR3 runs 11 residues. In germline, CDR1 is SQVTM, CDR2 ANQGSEA. V shed 2 bases and J shed 4 bases, with 3 bases lying between them. The CDR3 region has the DNA TGCAGCGTTGAATGGTACAATGAGCAGTTCTTC. Translation: CSVEWYNEQFF.

CDR3 nucleotide sequence: TGTGCCAGCACCAGGGGGGTAGGAGGAGATACGCAGTATTTT. Translated: CASTRGVGGDTQYF. The chain combines TRBV6-5 with TRBJ2-3; perhaps TRBD1 as D (7 bases). This CDR3 spans 14 amino acids. With 7 bases removed from V and 5 bases from J, the gap between germline ends came to 16 bases. Germline-derived CDR1 and CDR2 are MNHEY and SVGAGI.

The chain couples TRBV2 to TRBJ2-7; D unclear. The V gene's germline CDR1 is SNHLY and CDR2 FYNNEI. The CDR3 runs to 12 residues. The germline V and J ends were trimmed by 2 bases and 4 bases, with 6 bases remaining between them. CDR3 amino acids: CASSELAYEQYF. In DNA form, the CDR3 reads TGTGCCAGCAGTGAACTGGCATACGAGCAGTACTTC.

This sequence joins TRBV5-4 and TRBJ2-7; 9 nucleotides match TRBD2. V dropped 2 bases and J dropped 4; count of bases not matched to a gene: 4. In germline, CDR1 is SGHNT, CDR2 YYREEE (reference sequence). CDR3 length: 14 residues. The CDR3 sequence is CASSLGTSLYEQYF. CDR3 in DNA: TGTGCCAGCAGCTTAGGGACTAGCTTGTACGAGCAGTACTTC.

V is TRBV4-2 and J is TRBJ1-2; possibly TRBD1 for D (5 bases). Germline CDR1 reads LGHNA; CDR2 reads YNFKEQ. The CDR3 spans 18 residues. Trimming took 0 bases from V and 4 from J, leaving 21 bases between them. CDR3 loop: CASSQEPSHGTQPYGYTF. The CDR3, as DNA: TGTGCCAGCAGCCAAGAACCTTCCCACGGGACGCAACCCTATGGCTACACCTTC.

In its sample, this clone was seen once. The J gene is TRBJ2-4, the V gene TRBV5-1; D might be TRBD1 (5 bases). This CDR3 comprises 19 residues. CDR1 is SGHRS, CDR2 YFSETQ, per germline. V was clipped by 5 bases and J by 0 bases, with 24 bases between them. The CDR3 reads CASRSEEQGRVRAKNIQYF. In DNA form, the CDR3 reads TGCGCCAGCAGGTCAGAGGAGCAGGGTCGTGTAAGAGCCAAAAACATTCAGTACTTC.

In the case of this clone: This same CDR3 is encoded by further DNA sequences in the sample. The V gene is TRBV27, the J gene TRBJ2-2; maybe TRBD2 (6 bases). The germline V gene has CDR1 MNHEY and CDR2 SMNVEV (reference sequence). CDR3 size: 13 residues. Trimming pared 2 bases from V and 5 bases from J, leaving 6 bases between. This CDR3 reads CASSLRGTGELFF. The CDR3 region has the DNA TGTGCCAGCAGTTTACGGGGGACCGGGGAGCTGTTTTTT.